Shown below are 25 T cell receptor beta chains from a single sample sequenced in a study of STAT3 mutations in large granular lymphocyte leukemia. Study-level results: Every T-LGLL patient had at least one immunodominant TCRbeta clonotype.

Sequencing was performed with immunoSEQ multiplex PCR; in TCRdb, only in-frame clones are kept and a portion is missing. Here the sample spans approximately 25,000 clones, about 94% being singletons. No antigen has been assigned to these receptors. Input material: peripheral blood mononuclear cells. These receptors were obtained from a man aged 40-55 years with T-cell large granular lymphocyte leukemia. Some clones in this sample may be carry-over from other donors' samples.

The chain links TRBV21-1 to TRBJ1-2. TRBV21-1 is annotated as a pseudogene. The CDR3 is made up of 16 amino acids. The chain's CDR3 is CASSKEKPGRIYGYTF. In DNA, the CDR3 is TGTGCCAGCAGCAAAGAGAAGCCCGGCAGAATCTATGGCTACACCTTC.

The V and J genes are TRBV30 and TRBJ2-7; TRBD1 might be the D (6 bases). Germline V lookup: CDR1 GTSNPN, CDR2 SVGIG (reference sequence). The V end lost 1 base, the J end lost 7 bases, and 14 bases lay between the germline ends. CDR3 length equals 13 residues. DNA for the CDR3: TGTGCCTGGAGTGGGGCAGGGGCCTGGGAGCAGTACTTC. Residues: CAWSGAGAWEQYF.

This chain uses TRBV15 with TRBJ1-5; TRBD1 agrees at 8 bases. V lost 4 bases to trimming and J lost 2 bases; unmatched junction nucleotides: 4. Germline V gives CDR1 LNHNV, CDR2 YYDKDF (reference sequence). The CDR3 runs to 15 residues. This CDR3 reads CATSTPTGGNQPQHF. As DNA, the CDR3 is TGTGCCACCAGCACCCCGACAGGGGGCAATCAGCCCCAGCATTTT.

The chain couples TRBV7-9 to TRBJ2-2; D is possibly TRBD1 (6 bases). Germline V lookup: CDR1 SEHNR, CDR2 FQNEAQ (reference sequence). The length of the CDR3 is 17 residues. Trimming removed 4 bases from V and 6 bases from J, with 21 bases in between. CDR3 in amino acids: CASSSLFTGMVAGELFF. The CDR3 DNA is TGTGCCAGCAGCTCGCTCTTCACAGGGATGGTAGCCGGGGAGCTGTTTTTT.

The chain uses TRBV5-6 and TRBJ2-2; 9 bases match TRBD1. The CDR3 length is 17 residues. The junction had 14 bases not matched to a gene; V was cut back by 4 bases and J by 7 bases. Germline CDR1 and CDR2: SGHDT and YYEEEE. Here the CDR3 reads CASSPPRDRVLFGELFF. The CDR3 region has the DNA TGTGCCAGCAGCCCTCCTAGGGACAGGGTTCTTTTCGGGGAGCTGTTTTTT.

The chain employs TRBV21-1 and TRBJ1-1. TRBV21-1 is marked as a pseudogene. The CDR3 sequence is 14 residues long. The CDR3 region has the DNA TGTGCCAGCAGCACCTATAGGGGAGTTACTGAAGCTTTCTTT. It translates to CASSTYRGVTEAFF.

V usage is TRBV25-1 and J usage is TRBJ1-4, with TRBD1 identical over 7 bases. With V trimmed by 6 bases and J by 7 bases, 2 bases remained unmatched. Germline CDR1 reads MGHDK; CDR2 reads SYGVNS. This CDR3 is built from 12 residues. DNA of the CDR3: TGTGCCAGCAGGTACAGGGGTGAAAAACTGTTTTTT. This encodes CASRYRGEKLFF.

CDR3 loop: CASSLGGLKNYGYTF. The CDR3 DNA is TGTGCCAGCAGCTTAGGGGGGCTGAAAAACTATGGCTACACCTTC. The rearrangement links TRBV7-2 to TRBJ1-2; weak D call: TRBD1 (6 bases). The germline V gene encodes CDR1 SGHTA and CDR2 FQGNSA. The V end was cut by 1 base, the J end by 2 bases, with 11 bases between. The CDR3 has 15 residues.

The chain employs TRBV27 and TRBJ2-7; the match to TRBD2 covers 10 bases. CDR1 MNHEY and CDR2 SMNVEV come from the germline V gene (reference sequence). The CDR3 contains 16 residues. V gave up 0 bases and J gave up 2 bases; unmatched junction bases: 4. The CDR3 loop reads CASSLSGTSVTYEQYF. In DNA form, the CDR3 reads TGTGCCAGCAGTTTATCGGGGACTAGCGTAACCTACGAGCAGTACTTC.

The chain combines TRBV25-1 with TRBJ1-6; D possibly corresponds to TRBD1 (5 bases). V dropped 3 bases and J dropped 9 bases, with 15 bases sitting between them. The CDR3 has 15 residues. Germline CDR1 MGHDK, CDR2 SYGVNS. CDR3 bases: TGTGCCAGCAGTGATGCGGGACTGGTTAGTTCACCCCTCCACTTT. Its protein product is CASSDAGLVSSPLHF.

This chain joins TRBV30 and TRBJ2-7; 10 nucleotides agree with TRBD2. The CDR3 spans 16 residues. Germline-derived CDR1 and CDR2 are GTSNPN and SVGIG (reference sequence). V lost 5 bases, J lost 3 bases, and 13 bases stayed unmatched. The CDR3 nucleotides read TGTGCCTGGGGGAACCTAGCGGGGGCCCGGATCTACGAGCAGTACTTC. This gives the protein CAWGNLAGARIYEQYF. Variable domain in full (rest from reference TRBV30 and TRBJ2-7): SQTIHQWPATLVQPVGSPLSLECTVEGTSNPNLYWYRQAAGRGLQLLFYSVGIGQISSEVPQNLSASRPQDRQFILSSKKLLLSDSGFYLCAWGNLAGARIYEQYFGPGTRLTVT.

This chain joins TRBV6-6 and TRBJ1-5; the D is unclear. Trimming left V 4 bases short and J 4 bases short, with 8 bases between. The length of the CDR3 is 13 residues. Germline V gene sequence: CDR1 MNHNY, CDR2 SVGAGI (reference sequence). The DNA for the CDR3 is TGTGCCAGCAGTTGGACCCCAAATCAGCCCCAGCATTTT. Translating gives CASSWTPNQPQHF.

This sequence joins TRBV7-8 and TRBJ1-5, with unresolved D. Deletions cut 1 base from V and 5 bases from J, with 18 bases between. Germline CDR1 and CDR2: SGHVS and FQNEAQ. The CDR3 is 17 amino acids. CDR3 in DNA: TGTGCCAGCAGCTTAGGAGGAACCCATTGGGCCGATCAGCCCCAGCATTTT. Protein sequence: CASSLGGTHWADQPQHF.

The rearrangement uses TRBV27 and TRBJ2-7; D uncertain. Germline-derived CDR1 and CDR2 are MNHEY and SMNVEV (reference sequence). V dropped 2 bases and J dropped 4 bases, with 9 bases sitting between them. This CDR3 has 13 residues. The CDR3: CASSLGWVYEQYF. The DNA of the CDR3 is TGTGCCAGCAGTTTAGGCTGGGTATACGAGCAGTACTTC.

The chain carries TRBV2 and TRBJ1-5; D gene unclear. The germline CDR1 and CDR2 sequences are SNHLY and FYNNEI. This CDR3 has 15 amino acids. Trimming stripped 2 bases from V and 3 bases from J, with 11 bases between. The CDR3 DNA reads TGTGCCAGCAGTGAAACATGGGGTTTCAATCAGCCCCAGCATTTT. Protein: CASSETWGFNQPQHF.

This sequence joins TRBV7-8 and TRBJ1-2, with a possible D match to TRBD1 (6 bases). Germline V gene data show CDR1 as SGHVS and CDR2 as FQNEAQ. The length of the CDR3 is 14 residues. Trimming cost V 5 bases and J 5 bases, with 15 bases left between them. The CDR3 region is CASSPGSGTYGYTF. The CDR3 DNA sequence: TGTGCCAGCAGCCCCGGGTCCGGGACATATGGCTACACCTTC.

The V and J genes are TRBV18 and TRBJ1-2, with TRBD1 matching 10 bases. There are 15 residues in the CDR3. Germline CDR1 reads KGHSH; CDR2 reads LQKENI. The ends lost 3 bases at V and 8 bases at J; junction bases unmatched: 9. CDR3 amino acids: CASSPRSTGGEGYTF. The CDR3 nucleotides read TGTGCCAGCTCACCTAGATCGACAGGGGGCGAGGGCTACACCTTC.

This chain uses TRBV7-9 with TRBJ2-3; perhaps TRBD1 as D (6 bases). From germline, CDR1 is SEHNR and CDR2 FQNEAQ (reference sequence). The CDR3 consists of 15 residues. V was clipped by 4 bases and J by 0 bases, with 11 bases between them. CDR3 sequence: CASSSGQASTDTQYF. The CDR3 coding sequence is TGTGCCAGCAGCTCGGGACAAGCTAGCACAGATACGCAGTATTTT.

This clone was found a few times. The rearrangement links TRBV18 to TRBJ1-5, with D uncertain. This CDR3 contains 19 residues. The V gene lost 4 bases and the J gene lost 0 bases, with 22 bases spanning the gap. Germline CDR1 is KGHSH and CDR2 is LQKENI. The CDR3 region has the DNA TGTGCCAGCTCACAACCACCGGGATCCGATTTTTCTAGCAATCAGCCCCAGCATTTT. Its protein is CASSQPPGSDFSSNQPQHF.

This sequence joins TRBV27 and TRBJ2-1; tentatively, D is TRBD2 (7 bases). Germline V gene lookup returns CDR1 MNHEY and CDR2 SMNVEV (reference sequence). The ends were cut back, 7 bases at V and 0 bases at J, with 13 bases in the middle. The CDR3 has 15 amino acids. The CDR3, as DNA: TGTGCCAGCATGGGGGGGCGGGGCTCCTACAATGAGCAGTTCTTC. Translated: CASMGGRGSYNEQFF.

The chain joins TRBV28 to TRBJ2-5, with D perhaps matching TRBD1 or TRBD2 (5 bases each). The ends were cut back, 5 bases at V and 5 bases at J, with 18 bases in the middle. CDR1 MDHEN and CDR2 SYDVKM come from the germline V gene. The CDR3 totals 15 residues. CDR3 in amino acids: CASSPRGAPGETQYF. The CDR3 DNA reads as TGTGCCAGCAGTCCTAGGGGCGCCCCGGGGGAGACCCAGTACTTC. Drawing the rest from reference TRBV28 and TRBJ2-5, the complete variable domain is DVKVTQSSRYLVKRTGEKVFLECVQDMDHENMFWYRQDPGLGLRLIYFSYDVKMKEKGDIPEGYSVSREKKERFSLILESASTNQTSMYLCASSPRGAPGETQYFGPGTRLLVL.

V usage is TRBV7-2 and J usage is TRBJ2-3, with TRBD1 identical over 8 bases. Per germline, CDR1 SGHTA and CDR2 FQGNSA. The CDR3 is 15 residues long. Unmatched junction bases numbered 7, after V lost 5 bases and J lost 3 bases. CDR3 in DNA: TGTGCCAGCAGCCGACAACAGGGGGGAACAGATACGCAGTATTTT. Its protein product is CASSRQQGGTDTQYF. Full variable domain (missing parts from reference TRBV7-2 and TRBJ2-3): GAGVSQSPSNKVTEKGKDVELRCDPISGHTALYWYRQSLGQGLEFLIYFQGNSAPDKSGLPSDRFSAERTGGSVSTLTIQRTQQEDSAVYLCASSRQQGGTDTQYFGPGTRLTVL.

The chain has TRBV11-2 and TRBJ2-7; no clear D gene. Trimming shortened V by 5 bases and J by 4 bases, and 6 bases separated the two germline ends. CDR3 length: 11 amino acids. The germline V gene encodes CDR1 SGHAT and CDR2 FQNNGV. The CDR3 region has the DNA TGTGCCAGCAGCCGAGCATACGAGCAGTACTTC. Amino acids: CASSRAYEQYF. Complete variable domain (other parts from reference TRBV11-2 and TRBJ2-7): EAGVAQSPRYKIIEKRQSVAFWCNPISGHATLYWYQQILGQGPKLLIQFQNNGVVDDSQLPKDRFSAERLKGVDSTLKIQPAKLEDSAVYLCASSRAYEQYFGPGTRLTVT.

This clone was observed a few times. The rearrangement joins TRBV7-3 to TRBJ2-7, with D uncertain. This CDR3 is 14 amino acids long. Germline assignment: CDR1 SGHTA and CDR2 FQGTGA. The V gene lost 5 bases and the J gene lost 6 bases, with 17 bases spanning the gap. DNA for the CDR3: TGTGCCAGCAGCCCCGTGGGGAAAGTGGGCGAGCAGTACTTC. Amino acids: CASSPVGKVGEQYF. Full variable domain (missing parts from reference TRBV7-3 and TRBJ2-7): GAGVSQTPSNKVTEKGKYVELRCDPISGHTALYWYRQSLGQGPEFLIYFQGTGAADDSGLPNDRFFAVRPEGSVSTLKIQRTERGDSAVYLCASSPVGKVGEQYFGPGTRLTVT.

In its sample, this clone was seen once. The V call is TRBV28, the J call TRBJ2-7; 7 nucleotides align to TRBD1. Germline V gene lookup returns CDR1 MDHEN and CDR2 SYDVKM. The trim removed 5 bases at V and 0 bases at J, leaving 4 bases unmatched. The CDR3 extends over 14 amino acids. The CDR3 DNA reads as TGTGCCAGCAGTCACAGGGGTCTCTCCTACGAGCAGTACTTC. Its translation is CASSHRGLSYEQYF.